The rows below give T cell receptor beta chains drawn from one sample of a study of blood T cell repertoires in COVID-19. Data came from immunoSEQ multiplex PCR; TCRdb stores just in-frame clones and leaves some out. The table includes hundreds of thousands of clones, around 89% detected once. Sample: PBMCs or T cells enriched from blood (not recorded which). The receptors stem from a woman between 35 and 50 years old who had recovered from COVID-19. Each CDR3 is given with its conserved first and last residue. D genes are given only for firm matches. Clone size is not always given. Where it is, it says once, few, many or a class for expanded clones.

abundance	len	d_gene	v_gene	j_gene	CDR3nt	CDR3aa
once	14	NA	TRBV3-1/TRBV3-2	TRBJ1-1	TGTGCCAGCAGCCGCGGCTCTGGAGGGACTGAAGCTTTCTTT	CASSRGSGGTEAFF
NA	16	NA	TRBV7-9	TRBJ1-4	TGTGCCAGCAGCTCCCTACGGGGTCCTAAAAATGAAAAACTGTTTTTT	CASSSLRGPKNEKLFF
NA	11	NA	TRBV30	TRBJ1-1	TGTGCCTGGAGTAGAGGGACTGAAGCTTTCTTT	CAWSRGTEAFF
NA	13	TRBD2	TRBV27	TRBJ2-7	TGTGCCATCGGGAGGGAGGGCCCCTACGAGCAGTACTTC	CAIGREGPYEQYF
NA	14	NA	TRBV27	TRBJ2-7	TGTGCCAGCAGTTTACCAGGGCCCACCTACGAGCAGTACTTC	CASSLPGPTYEQYF
NA	14	TRBD1	TRBV6-5	TRBJ1-5	TGTGCCAGCAGTCCCATACAGGGGCATCAGCCCCAGCATTTT	CASSPIQGHQPQHF
NA	13	NA	TRBV12-3/TRBV12-4	TRBJ1-5	TGTGCCAGCAGGGGGGGGCAGAATCAGCCCCAGCATTTT	CASRGGQNQPQHF
NA	13	NA	TRBV7-8	TRBJ1-5	TGTGCCAGCAGCTTACGGGGGGATCAGCCCCAGCATTTT	CASSLRGDQPQHF
NA	16	TRBD1	TRBV28	TRBJ1-5	TGTGCCAGCAGTTTTTGGGACAGAGCTAGCAATCAGCCCCAGCATTTT	CASSFWDRASNQPQHF
NA	13	NA	TRBV24-1	TRBJ2-7	TGTGCCACCAGTGCGCCTGGAGACTACGAGCAGTACTTC	CATSAPGDYEQYF
NA	18	TRBD1	TRBV7-3	TRBJ1-4	TGTGCCAGCAGCCGACGACAGGGGGCCCCCAGGACTAATGAAAAACTGTTTTTT	CASSRRQGAPRTNEKLFF
NA	15	NA	TRBV2	TRBJ1-2	TGTGCCAGCAGTGAAGGTGCAGGGGATAACTATGGCTACACCTTC	CASSEGAGDNYGYTF
few	15	TRBD1	TRBV7-2	TRBJ1-1	TGTGCCAGCAGCTTCCACAGGGGGAAGAACACTGAAGCTTTCTTT	CASSFHRGKNTEAFF
NA	16	TRBD1	TRBV5-1	TRBJ2-5	TGCGCCAGCAGCTTGGGGGACAGGGCAAATCGGGAGACCCAGTACTTC	CASSLGDRANRETQYF
NA	15	TRBD1	TRBV28	TRBJ2-7	TGTGCCAGCAGTTCCCCCGGGACAGGGCTGGCCGAGCAGTACTTC	CASSSPGTGLAEQYF
NA	15	NA	TRBV11-3	TRBJ2-7	TGTGCCAGCAGTTACCTAGCGACGAGCTCCTACGAGCAGTACTTC	CASSYLATSSYEQYF
NA	16	TRBD2	TRBV5-1	TRBJ2-3	TGCGCCAGCAGCTTGGAAGGAAGCAGGACTAGCGGGAGGGAGTATTTT	CASSLEGSRTSGREYF
NA	12	TRBD2	TRBV30	TRBJ2-3	TGTGCCTGGAGTTGGGGGGGGAGTGCGCAGTATTTT	CAWSWGGSAQYF
NA	16	NA	TRBV28	TRBJ1-2	TGTGCCAGCAGCCCCGGCGGGGGAGGAAGAAACTATGGCTACACCTTC	CASSPGGGGRNYGYTF
NA	17	TRBD1	TRBV7-3	TRBJ2-5	TGTGCCAGCAGCTTAAGATTCTGGGACAGGGGGATTGAGACCCAGTACTTC	CASSLRFWDRGIETQYF
NA	16	TRBD2	TRBV5-1	TRBJ2-3	TGCGCCAGCAGCTTGGGCGGGAGGGCTGGCACAGATACGCAGTATTTT	CASSLGGRAGTDTQYF
NA	14	NA	TRBV6-5	TRBJ1-6	TGTGCCAGCAGTTACTCGACGGCGGATTCACCCCTCCACTTT	CASSYSTADSPLHF
once	13	NA	TRBV5-1	TRBJ2-7	TGCGCCAGCAGCTTGGAGGGGGTAGGCGAGCAGTACTTC	CASSLEGVGEQYF
NA	14	TRBD2	TRBV6-5	TRBJ2-1	TGTGCCAGCAGTCGGACTAGCGGATACAATGAGCAGTTCTTC	CASSRTSGYNEQFF
NA	15	NA	TRBV11-3	TRBJ1-1	TGTGCCAGCAGCTTGAGTCCCGCCCCCCCGACAGGAGCTTTCTTT	CASSLSPAPPTGAFF
NA	17	TRBD2	TRBV7-9	TRBJ2-2	TGTGCCAGCAGCCTTCTGGGTAGCGGGAGTGTCACCGGGGAGCTGTTTTTT	CASSLLGSGSVTGELFF
NA	16	NA	TRBV7-3	TRBJ1-6	TGTGCCAGCAGCCCGCAACATGACCCCAGGGTGTCACCCCTCCACTTT	CASSPQHDPRVSPLHF
NA	15	TRBD2	TRBV3-1/TRBV3-2	TRBJ2-5	TGTGCCAGCAGGCCTTCCGAGCGGGGGGGAGAGACCCAGTACTTC	CASRPSERGGETQYF
NA	15	TRBD1	TRBV7-9	TRBJ2-2	TGTGCCAGCAGTAACAGGGGGCTGAACACCGGGGAGCTGTTTTTT	CASSNRGLNTGELFF
NA	12	NA	TRBV7-9	TRBJ2-3	TGTGCCAGCAGCCCCAAGAGGGATACGCAGTATTTT	CASSPKRDTQYF
NA	13	NA	TRBV7-2	TRBJ2-1	TGTGCCAGCAGCTTGGACTTTGGCGGGATGGAAATCTTC	CASSLDFGGMEIF
NA	15	TRBD1	TRBV29-1	TRBJ1-1	TGCAGCGTGGCAGGAACAGGGGGCGTGAACACTGAAGCTTTCTTT	CSVAGTGGVNTEAFF
NA	17	NA	TRBV28	TRBJ1-6	TGTGCCAGCAGGACGAACAGGTTAAGCGACGTTAATTCACCCCTCCACTTT	CASRTNRLSDVNSPLHF
NA	14	TRBD2	TRBV24-1	TRBJ2-1	TGTGCCACCGGGGGGACTAGCGGGTACAATGAGCAGTTCTTC	CATGGTSGYNEQFF
once	14	TRBD1	TRBV6-5	TRBJ1-2	TGTGCCAGCAGTTACTCCAAAGGGACAGGGGTTCACACCTTC	CASSYSKGTGVHTF
NA	14	NA	TRBV19	TRBJ1-5	TGTGCCAGTAGTATTAACGGAGGGAGTCAGCCCCAGCATTTT	CASSINGGSQPQHF
NA	15	TRBD1	TRBV11-1	TRBJ2-1	TGTGCCAGCAGTTCGGGGACAGAGGTCTACAATGAGCAGTTCTTC	CASSSGTEVYNEQFF
NA	15	NA	TRBV5-5	TRBJ2-5	TGTGCCAGCAGCCCCGGGGCGGGCGCGGGGGAGACCCAGTACTTC	CASSPGAGAGETQYF
NA	15	NA	TRBV11-3	TRBJ1-1	TGTGCCAGCAGCTCGCGCAACAGGGATGGCACTGAAGCTTTCTTT	CASSSRNRDGTEAFF
NA	13	NA	TRBV10-2	TRBJ1-1	TGCGCCAGCAGCTTCCAGGGTATCGCTGAAGCTTTCTTT	CASSFQGIAEAFF
NA	14	TRBD1	TRBV28	TRBJ1-4	TGTGCCAGCAGTTTAGGGACAGGGGTCGAAAAACTGTTTTTT	CASSLGTGVEKLFF
NA	16	TRBD1	TRBV11-2	TRBJ1-1	TGTGCCAGCAGCTTCTTGGACAGGGCCATGAACACTGAAGCTTTCTTT	CASSFLDRAMNTEAFF
NA	15	NA	TRBV30	TRBJ2-2	TGTGCCTGGAGTCCCGGCTATGGGGAGTCCGGGGAGCTGTTTTTT	CAWSPGYGESGELFF
NA	15	TRBD1	TRBV2	TRBJ1-1	TGTGCCAGCAGATATAGGGACAGAAAGAACACTGAAGCTTTCTTT	CASRYRDRKNTEAFF
NA	17	TRBD2	TRBV5-1	TRBJ2-3	TGCGCCAGCAGCCCGCCCACTAGCGGGGGTTCCACAGATACGCAGTATTTT	CASSPPTSGGSTDTQYF
NA	13	TRBD1	TRBV11-2	TRBJ1-2	TGTGCCAGCAGCCCCCGACAGGGCCTGAGCTACACCTTC	CASSPRQGLSYTF
NA	14	NA	TRBV5-6	TRBJ1-1	TGTGCCAGCAGCCCAGATAAACCAAACACTGAAGCTTTCTTT	CASSPDKPNTEAFF
once	15	NA	TRBV5-4	TRBJ1-4	TGTGCCAGCAGCTTTATCGGGGGGCGGGATGAAAAACTGTTTTTT	CASSFIGGRDEKLFF
NA	13	NA	TRBV27	TRBJ2-7	TGTGCCAGCAGCACAACCGGGAAGTACGAGCAGTACTTC	CASSTTGKYEQYF
once	15	NA	TRBV5-1	TRBJ2-2	TGCGCCAGCAGCTTGGATGTAGGGGACACCGGGGAGCTGTTTTTT	CASSLDVGDTGELFF
NA	14	TRBD2	TRBV27	TRBJ2-7	TGTGCCAGCAGTTCCCGGACTAGCGGGTACGAGCAGTACTTC	CASSSRTSGYEQYF
NA	16	TRBD1	TRBV11-2	TRBJ2-5	TGTGCCAGCAGCTCACCGGGACAGGGGAAACGAGAGACCCAGTACTTC	CASSSPGQGKRETQYF